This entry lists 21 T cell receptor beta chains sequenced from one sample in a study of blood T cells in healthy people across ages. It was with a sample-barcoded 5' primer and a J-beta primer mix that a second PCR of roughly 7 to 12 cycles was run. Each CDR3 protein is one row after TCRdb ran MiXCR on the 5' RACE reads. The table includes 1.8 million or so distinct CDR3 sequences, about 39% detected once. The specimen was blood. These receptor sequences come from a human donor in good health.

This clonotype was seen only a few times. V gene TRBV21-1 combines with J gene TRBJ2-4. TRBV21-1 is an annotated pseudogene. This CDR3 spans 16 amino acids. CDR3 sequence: CASSGPLDLAKNIQYF. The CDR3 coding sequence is TGTGCCAGCAGCGGACCACTCGATCTAGCCAAAAACATTCAGTACTTC.

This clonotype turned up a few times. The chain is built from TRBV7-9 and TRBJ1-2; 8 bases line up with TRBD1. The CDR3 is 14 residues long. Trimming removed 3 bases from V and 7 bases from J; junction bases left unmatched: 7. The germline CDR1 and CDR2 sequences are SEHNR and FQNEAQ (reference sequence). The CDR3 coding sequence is TGTGCCAGCAGCTTCCCCCAGGGGGCAGGTGGCTACACCTTC. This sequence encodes CASSFPQGAGGYTF.

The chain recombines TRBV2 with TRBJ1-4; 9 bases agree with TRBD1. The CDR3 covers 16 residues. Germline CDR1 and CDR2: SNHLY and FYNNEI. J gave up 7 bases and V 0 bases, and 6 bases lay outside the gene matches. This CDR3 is CASSEALGTGSEKLFF. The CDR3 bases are TGTGCCAGCAGTGAAGCGCTTGGGACAGGGAGTGAAAAACTGTTTTTT.

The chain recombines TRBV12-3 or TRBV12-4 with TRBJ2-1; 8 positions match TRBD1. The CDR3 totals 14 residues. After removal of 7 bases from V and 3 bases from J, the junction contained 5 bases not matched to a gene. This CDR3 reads CASIQDRDYNEQFF. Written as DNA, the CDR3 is TGTGCCAGCATCCAGGACAGGGACTACAATGAGCAGTTCTTC.

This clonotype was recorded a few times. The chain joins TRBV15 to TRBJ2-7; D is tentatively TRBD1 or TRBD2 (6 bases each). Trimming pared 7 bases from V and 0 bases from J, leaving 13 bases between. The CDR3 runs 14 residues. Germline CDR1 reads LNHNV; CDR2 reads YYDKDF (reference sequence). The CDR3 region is CATMPGASSYEQYF. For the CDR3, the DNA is TGTGCCACCATGCCGGGGGCTAGCTCCTACGAGCAGTACTTC.

This CDR3 is CATSGGALRSYNEQFF. Here the CDR3 DNA reads TGTGCCACCAGTGGGGGAGCCCTAAGGTCCTACAATGAGCAGTTCTTC. V and J are TRBV24-1 and TRBJ2-1; the D gene is possibly TRBD2 (5 bases). This CDR3 contains 16 residues. Germline CDR1 reads KGHDR; CDR2 reads SFDVKD. Deletions cut 5 bases from V and 1 base from J, with 14 bases between.

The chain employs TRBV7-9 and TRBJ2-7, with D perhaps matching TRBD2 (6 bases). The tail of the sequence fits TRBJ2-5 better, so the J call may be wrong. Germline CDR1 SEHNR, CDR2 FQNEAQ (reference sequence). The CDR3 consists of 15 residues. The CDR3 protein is CASSFGIGTGETQYF. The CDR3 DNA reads TGTGCCAGCAGCTTCGGGATAGGGACTGGGGAGACCCAGTACTTC.

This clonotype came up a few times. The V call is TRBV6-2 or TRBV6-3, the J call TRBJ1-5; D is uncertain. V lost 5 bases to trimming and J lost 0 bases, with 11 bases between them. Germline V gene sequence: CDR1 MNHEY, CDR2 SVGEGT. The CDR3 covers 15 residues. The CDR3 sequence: CASSKHEYSNQPQHF. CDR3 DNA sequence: TGTGCCAGCAGTAAGCATGAATATAGCAATCAGCCCCAGCATTTT.

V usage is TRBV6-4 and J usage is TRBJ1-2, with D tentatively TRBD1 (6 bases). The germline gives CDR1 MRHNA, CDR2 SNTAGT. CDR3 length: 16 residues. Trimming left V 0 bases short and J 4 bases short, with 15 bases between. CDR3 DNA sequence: TGTGCCAGCAGTGACTCGATTAGTATGACAGGCTATGGCTACACCTTC. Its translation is CASSDSISMTGYGYTF.

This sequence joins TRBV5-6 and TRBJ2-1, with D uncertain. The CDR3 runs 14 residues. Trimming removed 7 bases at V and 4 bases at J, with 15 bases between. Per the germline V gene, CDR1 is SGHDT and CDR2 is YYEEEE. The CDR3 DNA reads TGTGCCAGCTTTGGGTCCCTCCCTTACAATGAGCAGTTCTTC. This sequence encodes CASFGSLPYNEQFF. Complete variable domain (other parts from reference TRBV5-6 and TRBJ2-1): DAGVTQSPTHLIKTRGQQVTLRCSPKSGHDTVSWYQQALGQGPQFIFQYYEEEERQRGNFPDRFSGHQFPNYSSELNVNALLLGDSALYLCASFGSLPYNEQFFGPGTRLTVL.

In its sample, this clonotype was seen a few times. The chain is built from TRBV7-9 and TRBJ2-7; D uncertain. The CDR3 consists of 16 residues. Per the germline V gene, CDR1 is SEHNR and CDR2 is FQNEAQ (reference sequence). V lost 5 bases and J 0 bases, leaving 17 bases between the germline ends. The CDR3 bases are TGTGCCAGCAGCCCCCCGGCACAGATTAACTCCTACGAGCAGTACTTC. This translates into CASSPPAQINSYEQYF.

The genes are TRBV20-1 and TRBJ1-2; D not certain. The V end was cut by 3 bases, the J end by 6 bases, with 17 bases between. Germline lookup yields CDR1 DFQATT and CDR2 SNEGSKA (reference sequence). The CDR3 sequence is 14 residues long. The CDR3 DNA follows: TGCAGTGCTAGTCTCTGGGATAACCGGGATGGCTACACCTTC. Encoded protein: CSASLWDNRDGYTF.

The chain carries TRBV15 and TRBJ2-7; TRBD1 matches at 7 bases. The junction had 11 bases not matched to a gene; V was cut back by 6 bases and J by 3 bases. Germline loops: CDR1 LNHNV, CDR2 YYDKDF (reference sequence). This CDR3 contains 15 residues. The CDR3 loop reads CATRSTGTADYEQYF. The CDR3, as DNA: TGTGCCACCAGGAGCACCGGGACAGCCGACTACGAGCAGTACTTC.

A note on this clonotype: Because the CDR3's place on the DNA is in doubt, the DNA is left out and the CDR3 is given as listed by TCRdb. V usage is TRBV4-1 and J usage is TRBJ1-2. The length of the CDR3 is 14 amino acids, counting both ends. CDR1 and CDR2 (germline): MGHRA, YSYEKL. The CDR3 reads CASTSVGGPRGYTF.

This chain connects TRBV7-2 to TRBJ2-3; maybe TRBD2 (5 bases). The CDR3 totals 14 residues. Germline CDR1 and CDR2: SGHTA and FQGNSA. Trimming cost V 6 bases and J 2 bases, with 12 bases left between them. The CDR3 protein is CASSYPGFTDTQYF. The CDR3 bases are TGTGCCAGCAGTTATCCGGGATTCACAGATACGCAGTATTTT.

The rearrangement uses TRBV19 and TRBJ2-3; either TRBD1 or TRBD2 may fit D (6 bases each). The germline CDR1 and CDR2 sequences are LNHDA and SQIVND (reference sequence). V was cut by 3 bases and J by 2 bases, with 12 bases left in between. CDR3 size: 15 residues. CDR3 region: CASSMGGGPTDTQYF. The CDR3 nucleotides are TGTGCCAGTAGTATGGGTGGGGGGCCCACAGATACGCAGTATTTT.

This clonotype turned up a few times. Here the CDR3 DNA reads TGTGCCAGCTCACCTATCAGCGGGGGGGACAATGAGCAGTTCTTC. Its translation is CASSPISGGDNEQFF. The J gene is TRBJ2-1, the V gene TRBV18, with TRBD2 matching over 10 bases. Germline CDR1 and CDR2: KGHSH and LQKENI. The trim removed 3 bases at V and 5 bases at J, leaving 4 bases unmatched. The CDR3 covers 15 residues.

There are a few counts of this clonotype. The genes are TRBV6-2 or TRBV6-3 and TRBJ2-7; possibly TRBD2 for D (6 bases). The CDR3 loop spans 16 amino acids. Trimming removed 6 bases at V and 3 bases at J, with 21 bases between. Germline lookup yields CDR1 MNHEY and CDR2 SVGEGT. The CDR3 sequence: CASSYHRGREDYEQYF. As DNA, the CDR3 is TGTGCCAGCAGCTACCATAGAGGCAGGGAGGACTACGAGCAGTACTTC.

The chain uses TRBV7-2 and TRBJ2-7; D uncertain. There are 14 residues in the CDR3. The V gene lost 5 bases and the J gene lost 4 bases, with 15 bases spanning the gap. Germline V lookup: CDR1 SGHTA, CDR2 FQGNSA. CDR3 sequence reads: CASSPSFAEYEQYF. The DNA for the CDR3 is TGTGCCAGCAGCCCCTCTTTCGCCGAATACGAGCAGTACTTC. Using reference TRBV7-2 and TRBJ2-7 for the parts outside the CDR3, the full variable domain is GAGVSQSPSNKVTEKGKDVELRCDPISGHTALYWYRQSLGQGLEFLIYFQGNSAPDKSGLPSDRFSAERTGGSVSTLTIQRTQQEDSAVYLCASSPSFAEYEQYFGPGTRLTVT.

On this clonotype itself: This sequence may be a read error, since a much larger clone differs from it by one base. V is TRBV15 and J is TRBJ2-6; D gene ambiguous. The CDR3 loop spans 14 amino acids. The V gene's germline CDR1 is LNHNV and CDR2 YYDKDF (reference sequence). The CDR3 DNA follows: TGTGCCGCCAGCCCTGAGTCTGGGGCCAACGTCCTGACTTTC. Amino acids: CAASPESGANVLTF.

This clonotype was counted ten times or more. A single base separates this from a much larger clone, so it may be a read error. This chain's CDR3 is CASIPSGANVLTF. DNA for the CDR3: TGTGCCAGCATCCCCTCTGGGGCCAACGTCCTGACTTTC. This chain connects TRBV7-9 to TRBJ2-6, with no clear D. Germline assignment: CDR1 SEHNR and CDR2 FQNEAQ (reference sequence). The CDR3 is 13 amino acids. V gave up 7 bases and J gave up 0 bases, with 4 bases separating them. Filled out from reference TRBV7-9 and TRBJ2-6, the complete variable domain reads DTGVSQNPRHKITKRGQNVTFRCDPISEHNRLYWYRQTLGQGPEFLTYFQNEAQLEKSRLLSDRFSAERPKGSFSTLEIQRTEQGDSAMYLCASIPSGANVLTFGAGSRLTVL.